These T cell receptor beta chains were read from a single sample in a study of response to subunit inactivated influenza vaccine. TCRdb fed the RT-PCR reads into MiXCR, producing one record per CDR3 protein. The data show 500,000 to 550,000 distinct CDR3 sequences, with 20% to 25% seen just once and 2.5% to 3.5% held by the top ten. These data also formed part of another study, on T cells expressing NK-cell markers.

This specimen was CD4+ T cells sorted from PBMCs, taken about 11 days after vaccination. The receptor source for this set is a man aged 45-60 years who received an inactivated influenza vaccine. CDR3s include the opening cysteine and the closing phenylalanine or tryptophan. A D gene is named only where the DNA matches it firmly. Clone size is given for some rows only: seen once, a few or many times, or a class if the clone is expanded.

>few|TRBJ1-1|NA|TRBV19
CASMSRPSYTEAFF
TGTGCCAGTATGTCCAGGCCGTCGTACACTGAAGCTTTCTTT
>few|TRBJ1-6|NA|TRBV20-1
CSASNRDSPLHF
TGCAGTGCTAGCAACAGGGACTCACCCCTCCACTTT
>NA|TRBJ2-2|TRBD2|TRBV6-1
CASSTSGTRTGELFF
TGTGCCAGCAGTACTAGCGGGACAAGGACCGGGGAGCTGTTTTTT
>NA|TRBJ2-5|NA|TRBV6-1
CASSATGLETQYF
TGTGCCAGCAGTGCCACAGGGTTGGAGACCCAGTACTTC
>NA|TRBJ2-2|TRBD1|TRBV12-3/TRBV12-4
CASSLGQQNTGELFF
TGTGCCAGCAGTCTGGGACAGCAGAACACCGGGGAGCTGTTTTTT
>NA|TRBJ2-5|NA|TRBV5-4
CASSLSFRGMMTSVTETQYF
TGTGCCAGCAGCTTGTCTTTTAGAGGGATGATGACCTCGGTGACGGAGACCCAGTACTTC
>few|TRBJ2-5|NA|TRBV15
CATSVRYQETQYF
TGTGCCACCAGTGTCAGATACCAAGAGACCCAGTACTTC
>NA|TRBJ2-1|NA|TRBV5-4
CASSPSTFPLQVNEQFF
TGTGCCAGCAGCCCCTCAACTTTCCCTTTACAGGTCAATGAGCAGTTCTTC
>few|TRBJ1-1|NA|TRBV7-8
CASSFSQNTEAFF
TGTGCCAGCAGCTTCTCTCAGAACACTGAAGCTTTCTTT
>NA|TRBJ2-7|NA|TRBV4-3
CASSQVFRDEQYF
TGCGCCAGCAGCCAAGTATTCAGGGACGAGCAGTACTTC
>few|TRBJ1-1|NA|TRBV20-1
CSARGGGLGAFF
TGCAGTGCTAGAGGGGGGGGACTTGGGGCTTTCTTT
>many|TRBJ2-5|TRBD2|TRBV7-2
CASSLGTSGGQETQYF
TGTGCCAGCAGTTTAGGGACTAGCGGGGGCCAAGAGACCCAGTACTTC
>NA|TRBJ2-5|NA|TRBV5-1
CASSRERVETQYF
TGCGCCAGCAGCCGAGAGCGGGTGGAGACCCAGTACTTC
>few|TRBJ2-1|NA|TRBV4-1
CASSQAFIRTGFYNEQFF
TGCGCCAGCAGCCAAGCTTTCATCCGTACAGGGTTTTACAATGAGCAGTTCTTC
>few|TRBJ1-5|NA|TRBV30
CAWSRAGLGLYSNQPQHF
TGTGCCTGGAGTCGGGCGGGGCTTGGGCTTTATAGCAATCAGCCCCAGCATTTT
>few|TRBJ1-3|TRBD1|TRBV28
CASSLSGGGNTIYF
TGTGCCAGCAGTTTATCAGGGGGAGGAAACACCATATATTTT
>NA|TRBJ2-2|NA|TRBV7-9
CASPMGRRSGELFF
TGTGCCAGCCCCATGGGGCGCAGGTCCGGGGAGCTGTTTTTT
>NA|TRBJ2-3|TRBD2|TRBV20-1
CSARDVLAGGGRDTQYF
TGCAGTGCTAGAGATGTGCTAGCGGGAGGAGGGAGAGATACGCAGTATTTT
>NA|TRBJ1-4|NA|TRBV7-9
CASSRKGINEKLFF
TGTGCCAGCAGCCGAAAGGGGATTAATGAAAAACTGTTTTTT
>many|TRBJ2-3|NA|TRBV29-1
CSADGGSGDTQYF
TGCAGCGCCGACGGAGGGTCCGGAGATACGCAGTATTTT
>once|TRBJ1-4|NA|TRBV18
CASSPKGELNEKLFF
TGTGCCAGCTCACCAAAAGGGGAGCTTAATGAAAAACTGTTTTTT
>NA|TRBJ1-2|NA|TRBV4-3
CASSQARDGGFYGYTF
TGCGCCAGCAGCCAAGCCCGGGACGGTGGGTTCTATGGCTACACCTTC
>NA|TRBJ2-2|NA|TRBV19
CASSKYRAPGELFF
TGTGCCAGTAGCAAATACAGGGCCCCCGGGGAGCTGTTTTTT
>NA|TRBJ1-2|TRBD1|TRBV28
CASRRQAGGVNYGYTF
TGTGCCAGCAGACGCCAGGCAGGGGGCGTTAACTATGGCTACACCTTC
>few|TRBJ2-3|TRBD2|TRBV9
CASSEWVGSGSADTQYF
TGTGCCAGCAGCGAGTGGGTGGGGAGCGGGAGTGCAGATACGCAGTATTTT
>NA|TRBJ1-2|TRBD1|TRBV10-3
CAISESRDSYGYTF
TGTGCCATCAGTGAGTCTAGGGACAGCTATGGCTACACCTTC
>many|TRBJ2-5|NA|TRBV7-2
CASSRPQETQYF
TGTGCCAGCAGCCGACCCCAAGAGACCCAGTACTTC
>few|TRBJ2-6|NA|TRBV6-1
CASSPGRNSGANVLTF
TGTGCCAGCAGCCCGGGACGCAACTCTGGGGCCAACGTCCTGACTTTC
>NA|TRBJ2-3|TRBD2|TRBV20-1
CSAVRLAGDTDTQYF
TGCAGTGCCGTCAGACTAGCGGGAGACACAGATACGCAGTATTTT
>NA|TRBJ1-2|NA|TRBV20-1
CSAKPSERTNYGYTF
TGCAGTGCTAAACCAAGTGAGAGGACTAACTATGGCTACACCTTC
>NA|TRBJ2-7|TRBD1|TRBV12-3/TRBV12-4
CASTSGGSSYEQYF
TGTGCCAGCACTTCAGGGGGAAGCTCCTACGAGCAGTACTTC
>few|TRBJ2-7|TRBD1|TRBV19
CASSISRGQGEQYF
TGTGCCAGTAGTATCTCCAGGGGGCAGGGCGAGCAGTACTTC
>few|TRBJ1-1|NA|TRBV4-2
CASSQPPGNTEAFF
TGTGCCAGCAGCCAACCACCAGGGAACACTGAAGCTTTCTTT
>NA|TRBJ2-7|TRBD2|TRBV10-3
CAISEGPGTSLYEQYF
TGTGCCATCAGTGAGGGCCCCGGGACTAGCCTCTACGAGCAGTACTTC
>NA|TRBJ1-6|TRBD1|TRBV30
CAWSTLGQVLNSPLHF
TGTGCCTGGTCGACCCTAGGACAGGTCCTTAATTCACCCCTCCACTTT
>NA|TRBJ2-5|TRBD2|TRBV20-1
CSARDRTSGSAKRRTQYF
TGCAGTGCTAGAGATCGGACTAGCGGGAGCGCTAAGAGAAGGACCCAGTACTTC
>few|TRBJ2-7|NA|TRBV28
CASKNLVQGQEQYF
TGTGCCAGCAAAAACCTGGTACAGGGCCAGGAGCAGTACTTC